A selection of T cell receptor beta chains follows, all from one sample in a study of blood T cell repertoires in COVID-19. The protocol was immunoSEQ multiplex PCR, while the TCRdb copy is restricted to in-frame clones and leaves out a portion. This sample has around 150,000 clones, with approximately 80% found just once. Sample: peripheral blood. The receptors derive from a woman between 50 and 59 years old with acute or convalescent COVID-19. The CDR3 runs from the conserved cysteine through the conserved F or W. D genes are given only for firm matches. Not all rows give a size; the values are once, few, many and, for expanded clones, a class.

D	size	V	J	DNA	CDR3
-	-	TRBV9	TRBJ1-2	TGTGCCAGCAGCGCAGGGCCGGACTATGGCTACACCTTC	CASSAGPDYGYTF
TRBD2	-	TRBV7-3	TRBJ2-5	TGTGCCAGCAGCTTAGGACGCGGGGGGGCCGGAGAGACCCAGTACTTC	CASSLGRGGAGETQYF
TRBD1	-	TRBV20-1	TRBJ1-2	TGCAGTGCTAGTTTCCGACGACAGGGGAAGGGCTATGGCTACACCTTC	CSASFRRQGKGYGYTF
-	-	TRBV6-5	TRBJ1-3	TGTGCCAGCAGTTACCTGGGAGGGTCTGGAAACACCATATATTTT	CASSYLGGSGNTIYF
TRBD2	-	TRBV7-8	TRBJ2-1	TGTGCCAGCAGCTTAGCGCTAAGCGGGGGGGCCGTTGAGCAGTTCTTC	CASSLALSGGAVEQFF
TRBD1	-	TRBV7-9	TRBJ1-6	TGTGCCAGCAGCCCGACAGGGGCTTCGGGTAATTCACCCCTCCACTTT	CASSPTGASGNSPLHF
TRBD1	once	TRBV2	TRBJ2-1	TGTGCCAGCAGCGTTGGGGGGACAGGCGAGCAGTTCTTC	CASSVGGTGEQFF
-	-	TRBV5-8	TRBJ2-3	TGTGCCAGCAGCTATAACGGTGAGGCAATAGATACGCAGTATTTT	CASSYNGEAIDTQYF
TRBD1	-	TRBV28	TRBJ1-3	TGTGCCAGCAGCGAGACAGGGTCTGGAAACACCATATATTTT	CASSETGSGNTIYF
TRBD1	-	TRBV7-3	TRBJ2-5	TGTGCCAGCAGTAAGGGGGCTGGAGAGACCCAGTACTTC	CASSKGAGETQYF
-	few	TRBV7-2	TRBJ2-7	TGTGCCAGCAGCTTAGGAAGCGGGCCTCTCTACGAGCAGTACTTC	CASSLGSGPLYEQYF
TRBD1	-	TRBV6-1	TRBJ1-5	TGTGCCAGCAGTGAATCGGACAGGGGATATCAGCCCCAGCATTTT	CASSESDRGYQPQHF
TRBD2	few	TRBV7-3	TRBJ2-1	TGTGCCAGCAGCTTAAGCAGCGGGGGGGCCAATGAGCAGTTCTTC	CASSLSSGGANEQFF
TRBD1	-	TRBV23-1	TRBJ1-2	TGCGCCAGCAGTCGGAGGGGGCGGGATGGCTACACCTTC	CASSRRGRDGYTF
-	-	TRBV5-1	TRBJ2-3	TGCGCCAGCAGCTTAGGTATCGGGGAGAGGGATACGCAGTATTTT	CASSLGIGERDTQYF
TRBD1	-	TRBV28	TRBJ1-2	TGTGCCAGCACCGAGCAGGGGGCTCGAGGCTACACCTTC	CASTEQGARGYTF
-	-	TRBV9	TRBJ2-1	TGTGCCAGCAGCGTAAGTGGACAGACTTCATACAATGAGCAGTTCTTC	CASSVSGQTSYNEQFF
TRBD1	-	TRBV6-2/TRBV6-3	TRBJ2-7	TGTGCCAGCAGCTCCCGGACAGGGGGCTCCGCCACGGCTTCCTACGAGCAGTACTTC	CASSSRTGGSATASYEQYF
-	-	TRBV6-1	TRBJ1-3	TGTGCCAGCAGTGACAGTTCCTCTGGAAACACCATATATTTT	CASSDSSSGNTIYF
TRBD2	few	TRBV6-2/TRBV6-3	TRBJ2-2	TGTGCCAGCAGTTACCCCGGACTAGCGGGGGGCTCGGGGGAGCTGTTTTTT	CASSYPGLAGGSGELFF
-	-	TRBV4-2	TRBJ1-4	TGTGCCATTGGGGGGGGTAATGAAAAACTGTTTTTT	CAIGGGNEKLFF
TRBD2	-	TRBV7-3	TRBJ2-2	TGTGCCAGCAGCTCAAGAGCGGGGGAGAACACCGGGGAGCTGTTTTTT	CASSSRAGENTGELFF
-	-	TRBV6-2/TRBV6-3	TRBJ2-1	TGTGCCAGCAGCCTACAGGGAAACGAGCAGTTCTTC	CASSLQGNEQFF
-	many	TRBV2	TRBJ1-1	TGTGCCCGAGGACAAGATGTAATGAACACTGAAGCTTTCTTT	CARGQDVMNTEAFF
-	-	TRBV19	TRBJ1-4	TGTGCCAGTAGTATAGGAGGGGGACGAGATGAAAAACTGTTTTTT	CASSIGGGRDEKLFF